These T cell receptor beta chains were read from a single sample in a study of T cell repertoires in cytomegalovirus infection. TCRdb itself ran the reads through MiXCR, one entry per CDR3 protein. The table records about 770,000 distinct CDR3 sequences, roughly 28% of them present only once. No antigens are known for them. The sequencing here drew on cultured CD8+ T cells from PBMCs, taken from culture after CMV antigen stimulation. Receptors were obtained from a human donor in good health (CMV status not recorded). Some clones in this sample may be carry-over from other donors' samples. Both conserved end residues are part of each CDR3. A D gene is named only where the DNA matches it firmly. Where a row states a size, it is once, few, many or the class of an expanded clone; other rows omit it.

d_call: TRBD1; v_call: TRBV7-2; cdr3_length: 16; j_call: TRBJ1-2; clone_size: many; cdr3_aa: CASSRIVTGDGYGYTF; cdr3_nt: TGTGCCAGCAGCCGAATCGTGACAGGGGATGGTTATGGCTACACCTTC
d_call: TRBD1; v_call: TRBV11-3; cdr3_length: 16; j_call: TRBJ1-1; clone_size: few; cdr3_aa: CASSSPGDRPNTEAFF; cdr3_nt: TGTGCCAGCAGCTCACCCGGGGACAGACCGAACACTGAAGCTTTCTTT
d_call: -; v_call: TRBV25-1; cdr3_length: 20; j_call: TRBJ1-2; clone_size: few; cdr3_aa: CASSEYYSPALPEEGYGYTF; cdr3_nt: TGTGCCAGCAGTGAATATTACTCGCCGGCCCTCCCAGAGGAGGGATACGGCTACACCTTC
d_call: -; v_call: TRBV7-2; cdr3_length: 14; j_call: TRBJ1-1; clone_size: many; cdr3_aa: CASSLDIMGPEAFF; cdr3_nt: TGTGCCAGCAGCTTAGACATAATGGGTCCTGAAGCTTTCTTT
d_call: -; v_call: TRBV12-3/TRBV12-4; cdr3_length: 13; j_call: TRBJ1-1; clone_size: few; cdr3_aa: CASRWGRGKEAFF; cdr3_nt: TGTGCCAGCAGGTGGGGCAGGGGAAAAGAAGCTTTCTTT
d_call: TRBD1; v_call: TRBV7-2; cdr3_length: 16; j_call: TRBJ1-2; clone_size: many; cdr3_aa: CASSYPFRQGLYGYTF; cdr3_nt: TGTGCCAGCAGCTACCCTTTCCGACAGGGACTCTATGGCTACACCTTC
d_call: -; v_call: TRBV7-9; cdr3_length: 15; j_call: TRBJ1-1; clone_size: few; cdr3_aa: CASSSNMAHDTEAFF; cdr3_nt: TGTGCCAGCAGCTCTAACATGGCGCATGACACTGAAGCTTTCTTT
d_call: -; v_call: TRBV6-2/TRBV6-3; cdr3_length: 13; j_call: TRBJ1-1; clone_size: few; cdr3_aa: CASSYIKRTEAFF; cdr3_nt: TGTGCCAGCAGTTACATTAAGAGGACTGAAGCTTTCTTT
d_call: -; v_call: TRBV7-9; cdr3_length: 15; j_call: TRBJ1-1; clone_size: many; cdr3_aa: CASSRHRDSNTEAFF; cdr3_nt: TGTGCCAGCAGCCGTCACAGGGACTCGAACACTGAAGCTTTCTTT
d_call: -; v_call: TRBV3-1; cdr3_length: 15; j_call: TRBJ1-2; clone_size: -; cdr3_aa: CASSPEGGWGVGYTF; cdr3_nt: TGTGCCAGCAGCCCCGAAGGAGGCTGGGGCGTTGGCTACACCTTC
d_call: TRBD2; v_call: TRBV5-3; cdr3_length: 18; j_call: TRBJ2-2; clone_size: -; cdr3_aa: CASSLMGRRLADTGELFF; cdr3_nt: TGTGCCAGCAGCTTGATGGGCAGGAGGCTAGCGGACACCGGGGAGCTGTTTTTT
d_call: -; v_call: TRBV19; cdr3_length: 12; j_call: TRBJ2-1; clone_size: few; cdr3_aa: CASSMTGPEQFF; cdr3_nt: TGTGCCAGTAGTATGACAGGTCCTGAGCAGTTCTTC
d_call: -; v_call: TRBV2; cdr3_length: 18; j_call: TRBJ1-1; clone_size: -; cdr3_aa: CASSEALQTGARNTEAFF; cdr3_nt: TGTGCCAGCAGTGAAGCGCTTCAAACAGGTGCCCGGAACACTGAAGCTTTCTTT
d_call: -; v_call: TRBV7-9; cdr3_length: 16; j_call: TRBJ1-2; clone_size: -; cdr3_aa: CASSLGSGARNYGYTF; cdr3_nt: TGTGCCAGCAGCCTGGGGTCGGGGGCGAGAAACTATGGCTACACCTTC
d_call: -; v_call: TRBV6-6; cdr3_length: 15; j_call: TRBJ1-5; clone_size: -; cdr3_aa: CASNEGIRSNQPQHF; cdr3_nt: TGTGCCAGCAACGAGGGGATACGGAGCAATCAGCCCCAGCATTTT
d_call: -; v_call: TRBV27; cdr3_length: 18; j_call: TRBJ1-3; clone_size: -; cdr3_aa: CASSPERDATSSGNTIYF; cdr3_nt: TGTGCCAGCAGCCCGGAGAGGGACGCAACTAGCTCTGGAAACACCATATATTTT
d_call: -; v_call: TRBV5-1; cdr3_length: 11; j_call: TRBJ1-2; clone_size: -; cdr3_aa: CASSFGTTYTF; cdr3_nt: TGCGCCAGCAGCTTTGGGACAACTTACACCTTC
d_call: -; v_call: TRBV27; cdr3_length: 16; j_call: TRBJ1-1; clone_size: -; cdr3_aa: CASSFSAYSSSTEAFF; cdr3_nt: TGTGCCAGCAGTTTTTCGGCCTATAGCTCATCTACTGAAGCTTTCTTT
d_call: -; v_call: TRBV5-1; cdr3_length: 15; j_call: TRBJ2-3; clone_size: few; cdr3_aa: CASSLDSISTDTQYF; cdr3_nt: TGCGCCAGCAGCCTCGACAGCATCTCCACAGATACGCAGTATTTT